This TCR beta chain comes out of a study of identical twins. The CDR3 spans 16 residues. The V gene end was trimmed by 4 bases and the J gene end by 7 bases; junction bases not matched to a gene: 10. CDR1 and CDR2 from the germline V gene are WNHNN and SYGVQD (reference sequence). TCRdb reanalysed the 5' RACE reads using MiXCR and keeps one entry per CDR3 protein. The sample carries 1.5 million to 2 million distinct CDR3 sequences, around a third recorded once. The specimen sequenced was cord blood. The source is a newborn girl in good health. This rearrangement joins TRBV10-1 to TRBJ2-2; TRBD1 agrees at 9 bases. The CDR3 spells CASSVSLGTGHGELFF. The CDR3 coding sequence is TGCGCCAGCAGTGTGTCTTTGGGGACAGGGCACGGGGAGCTGTTTTTT.